This TCR beta chain was identified during a study of neurological immune-mediated disorders. Study-level points and caveats: While HTLV-1-associated myelopathy showed the greatest TCR clonal expansion, multiple sclerosis showed the least, falling below healthy controls.

This clonotype was picked up many times. The antigen remains undetermined. Time point described: technical triplicate 3. Sorted libraries were derived from approximately 990,000 CD4+ or CD8+ T cells. 5'RACE with 10-nucleotide random UMIs generated the cDNA. Per sequencing run, 15-18 subjects together gave over 170 million TCR-beta sequences. TCRdb independently ran MiXCR on the 5' RACE reads; one entry per CDR3 protein. The sample lists approximately 28,000 distinct CDR3 sequences, about 15% occurring once. This CDR3 spans 13 amino acids. Germline assignment: CDR1 SGDLS and CDR2 YYNGEE. V was cut by 6 bases and J by 0 bases, with 4 bases left in between.

The chain uses TRBV9 and TRBJ2-6, with D unresolved. Material for sequencing was CD4+ T cells from blood. The TCR comes from a female donor with HTLV-1-associated myelopathy (HAM/TSP). The CDR3 sequence: CASTPSGANVLTF. The CDR3 coding sequence is TGTGCCAGCACTCCCTCTGGGGCCAACGTCCTGACTTTC.